This record concerns one T cell receptor beta chain sequence. What it recognizes is unknown. Vbeta (60) and Jbeta (13) primers were used in the PCR. Profiling relied on immunoSEQ multiplex PCR, and the TCRdb table lists in-frame clones only, not all of them. The sample consists of some 140,000 clones, around 77% of them appearing once. This CDR3 contains 19 residues. CDR1 is SGHKS, CDR2 YYEKEE, per germline (reference sequence). The V gene end was trimmed by 4 bases and the J gene end by 4 bases; junction bases not matched to a gene: 17. The record originates from a study of cytomegalovirus exposure and HLA in healthy donors. Study-wide results and caveats: High sensitivity and specificity were reportedly achieved when the classifier diagnosed cytomegalovirus status.

The V call is TRBV5-5, the J call TRBJ1-5, with TRBD1 matching 10 bases. Source material: PBMCs. The source is a man younger than 45 in good health and CMV-seronegative. CDR3 nucleotides: TGTGCCAGCAGCCAAATCCCCGGACAGGGGGAACGGTTGAATCAGCCCCAGCATTTT. Its translation: CASSQIPGQGERLNQPQHF.